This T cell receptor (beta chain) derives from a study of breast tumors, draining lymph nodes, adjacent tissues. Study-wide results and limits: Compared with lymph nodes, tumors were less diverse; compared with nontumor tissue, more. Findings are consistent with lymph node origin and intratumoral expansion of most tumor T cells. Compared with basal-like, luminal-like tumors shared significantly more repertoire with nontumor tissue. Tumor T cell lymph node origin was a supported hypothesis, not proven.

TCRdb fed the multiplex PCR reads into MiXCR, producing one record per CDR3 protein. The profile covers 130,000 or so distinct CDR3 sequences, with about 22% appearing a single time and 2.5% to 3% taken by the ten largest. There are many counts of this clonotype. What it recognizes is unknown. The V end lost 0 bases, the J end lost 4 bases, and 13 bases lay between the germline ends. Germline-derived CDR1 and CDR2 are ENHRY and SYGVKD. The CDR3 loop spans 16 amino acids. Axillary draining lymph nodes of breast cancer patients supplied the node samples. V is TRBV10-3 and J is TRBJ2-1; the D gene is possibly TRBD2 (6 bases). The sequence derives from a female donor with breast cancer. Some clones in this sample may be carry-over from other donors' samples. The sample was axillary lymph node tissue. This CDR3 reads CAISESGGGRYNEQFF. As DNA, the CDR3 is TGTGCCATCAGTGAGTCTGGGGGAGGAAGATACAATGAGCAGTTCTTC.